This TCR beta chain emerged from a study of blood T cell repertoires in COVID-19. Turning to the study itself: Acute and convalescent COVID-19 specimens originated in the United States, Italy and Spain.

Enrolled through a virtual design, the participants were between roughly 18 and 90 years of age and came from about two dozen US areas. Method: immunoSEQ multiplex PCR; TCRdb's copy keeps in-frame clones and lacks some. This sample has 250,000 or so clones; around nine tenths occur once, and the top ten carry approximately 2.4%. The V gene end was trimmed by 3 bases and the J gene end by 8 bases; junction bases not matched to a gene: 9. The CDR3 loop spans 16 amino acids. Germline loops: CDR1 SGHRS, CDR2 YFSETQ. J is TRBJ2-2 and V is TRBV5-1, with 11 nucleotides matching TRBD2. The sequenced sample was PBMCs or T cells enriched from blood (not recorded which). This clonotype was sampled from a woman aged 18-29 years who had recovered from COVID-19. The chain's CDR3 is CASSYGTSGVEGELFF. The CDR3 DNA reads as TGCGCCAGCAGCTACGGGACTAGCGGTGTGGAGGGGGAGCTGTTTTTT.